Below, 25 T cell receptor beta chains from the same sample are listed, as sequenced in a study of T cell responses to AZD1222 COVID-19 vaccine. Here immunoSEQ multiplex PCR was the method, and the copy in TCRdb shows in-frame clones only, minus some. The data hold fewer than 95,000 clones, with around 89% observed a single time. Sequencing was performed on peripheral blood, taken 28 days after the second AZD1222 dose. Receptors originate from an adult who received the AZD1222 COVID-19 vaccine.

The chain couples TRBV3-1 (or the pseudogene TRBV3-2) to TRBJ2-3; the match to TRBD2 covers 15 bases. The CDR3 consists of 18 residues. J was trimmed by 2 bases and V by 2 bases; bases with no gene match: 5. CDR1 LGHDT and CDR2 YNNKEL come from the germline V gene (reference sequence). The CDR3 nucleotides are TGTGCCAGCAGCCAACCCCGGACTAGCGGGGGGGTCACAGATACGCAGTATTTT. Amino acid sequence: CASSQPRTSGGVTDTQYF.

The V call is TRBV10-1, the J call TRBJ1-2; D call uncertain. Germline V gene data show CDR1 as WNHNN and CDR2 as SYGVQD (reference sequence). The CDR3 consists of 14 residues. Between the trimmed V and J ends, which lost 6 bases and 2 bases, there was a span of 13 bases. CDR3 protein: CASSLVDRNYGYTF. For the CDR3, the DNA is TGCGCCAGCAGCTTGGTTGATAGGAACTATGGCTACACCTTC.

The chain is built from TRBV28 and TRBJ1-1; maybe TRBD1 (6 bases). In germline, CDR1 is MDHEN, CDR2 SYDVKM. The V gene lost 3 bases and the J gene lost 0 bases, with 17 bases spanning the gap. The CDR3 contains 17 residues. CDR3 coding DNA: TGTGCCAGCAGTTTTGTGTCATCGGGGGCGGTGAACACTGAAGCTTTCTTT. This codes for CASSFVSSGAVNTEAFF.

In this sample, this clone turned up a few times. The V call is TRBV28, the J call TRBJ2-7; TRBD1 might be the D (5 bases). Germline V lookup: CDR1 MDHEN, CDR2 SYDVKM. Between the trimmed V and J ends, which lost 4 bases and 4 bases, there was a span of 23 bases. The CDR3 is 17 residues long. For the CDR3, the DNA is TGTGCCAGCAGTTCTGGTGTTGGTGGGGCGAAGATGTACGAGCAGTACTTC. Residues: CASSSGVGGAKMYEQYF.

A remark on this clone: Other DNA sequences of this sample code for an identical CDR3. The chain recombines TRBV2 with TRBJ1-5; D is unclear. The CDR3 consists of 14 residues. Per the germline V gene, CDR1 is SNHLY and CDR2 is FYNNEI. V was shortened by 2 bases and J by 1 base, with 6 bases between the two germline ends. CDR3 DNA: TGTGCCAGCAGTGAATCGGACAGCAATCAGCCCCAGCATTTT. Protein: CASSESDSNQPQHF.

V gene TRBV28 combines with J gene TRBJ1-1; D might be TRBD1 (6 bases). Deletions cut 7 bases from V and 0 bases from J, with 12 bases between. The CDR3 length is 14 residues. Germline CDR1 is MDHEN and CDR2 is SYDVKM. The CDR3 sequence: CASTVGGLNTEAFF. CDR3 nucleotide sequence: TGTGCCAGCACCGTGGGGGGGCTGAACACTGAAGCTTTCTTT.

The rearrangement joins TRBV11-2 to TRBJ2-1, with TRBD1 as a possible D gene (6 bases). The CDR3 totals 14 residues. Between the trimmed V and J ends, which lost 0 bases and 10 bases, there was a span of 13 bases. The germline V gene has CDR1 SGHAT and CDR2 FQNNGV. Written as DNA, the CDR3 is TGTGCCAGCAGCTTAGACAGGGGTGGGTTAGAGCAGTTCTTC. Its translation is CASSLDRGGLEQFF.

This chain links TRBV30 with TRBJ1-5, with D perhaps TRBD1 (5 bases). V gave up 3 bases and J gave up 3 bases, with 15 bases separating them. The CDR3 is 15 amino acids. The germline gives CDR1 GTSNPN, CDR2 SVGIG (reference sequence). In DNA form, the CDR3 reads TGTGCCTGGAGGTTAATGGGGGGTCCCAATCAGCCCCAGCATTTT. Protein: CAWRLMGGPNQPQHF.

The chain employs TRBV7-3 and TRBJ1-1, with TRBD1 matching over 7 bases. This CDR3 spans 13 amino acids. The J segment lost 7 bases and the V segment lost 5 bases, leaving 7 bases of the junction unmatched. The V gene's germline CDR1 is SGHTA and CDR2 FQGTGA. CDR3 protein: CASSHTRQGEAFF. The DNA of the CDR3 is TGTGCCAGCAGCCACACCCGACAGGGTGAAGCTTTCTTT.

The gene calls are TRBV3-1 (or the pseudogene TRBV3-2) and TRBJ1-1; weak D call: TRBD1 (5 bases). The CDR3 has 15 amino acids. V was trimmed by 7 bases and J by 5 bases, leaving 20 bases between them. Germline V CDR1 and CDR2: LGHDT, YNNKEL (reference sequence). In nucleotides, the CDR3 is TGTGCCAGCACCTTGGGGGGGTTTGAAGGGACTGAAGCTTTCTTT. Encoded protein: CASTLGGFEGTEAFF.

The genes are TRBV28 and TRBJ1-3; D gene ambiguous. V dropped 6 bases and J dropped 2 bases, with 11 bases sitting between them. This CDR3 has 14 amino acids. CDR1 MDHEN and CDR2 SYDVKM come from the germline V gene. Here the CDR3 DNA reads TGTGCCAGCAGATACGGGAAGGCTGGAAACACCATATATTTT. Its translation: CASRYGKAGNTIYF.

This chain uses TRBV18 with TRBJ2-1; D call uncertain. CDR3 length: 14 amino acids. Germline CDR1 is KGHSH and CDR2 is LQKENI. Deletions cut 4 bases from V and 8 bases from J, with 15 bases between. The CDR3: CASSQPTLGDEQFF. CDR3 sequence (DNA): TGTGCCAGCTCACAGCCCACTCTGGGCGATGAGCAGTTCTTC.

The V call is TRBV18, the J call TRBJ1-6; 11 bases are a match to TRBD1. This CDR3 is built from 17 residues. V shed 0 bases, J shed 10 bases, and the junction held 8 bases outside the gene matches. Per the germline V gene, CDR1 is KGHSH and CDR2 is LQKENI. CDR3 region: CASSPPGTGGSVSPLHF. CDR3 DNA sequence: TGTGCCAGCTCACCACCAGGGACAGGGGGGTCAGTGTCACCCCTCCACTTT.

The V and J genes are TRBV5-1 and TRBJ2-7; 11 bases map to TRBD2. The length of the CDR3 is 14 residues. Germline V gene lookup returns CDR1 SGHRS and CDR2 YFSETQ. J lost 7 bases, V lost 0 bases, and 3 bases had no gene match. The CDR3 region is CASSLGTSGGEQYF. The CDR3 DNA reads TGCGCCAGCAGCTTGGGAACTAGCGGGGGAGAGCAGTACTTC.

The chain recombines TRBV6-5 with TRBJ1-1; D remains ambiguous. The CDR3 runs to 13 residues. The ends were cut back, 4 bases at V and 0 bases at J, with 6 bases in the middle. Germline assignment: CDR1 MNHEY and CDR2 SVGAGI. The CDR3: CASSSSLNTEAFF. The CDR3 DNA follows: TGTGCCAGCAGTTCCAGCCTGAACACTGAAGCTTTCTTT.

The chain recombines TRBV10-2 with TRBJ2-5; D not resolved. The V gene's germline CDR1 is WSHSY and CDR2 SAAADI. The CDR3 contains 14 residues. Trimming shortened V by 1 base and J by 9 bases, and 15 bases separated the two germline ends. CDR3: CASSEWTPNWAQYF. The CDR3, as DNA: TGCGCCAGCAGTGAGTGGACGCCGAATTGGGCCCAGTACTTC.

The V call is TRBV7-3, the J call TRBJ1-1, with D perhaps TRBD1 (5 bases). The length of the CDR3 is 12 residues. V was clipped by 4 bases and J by 7 bases, with 10 bases between them. Germline loops: CDR1 SGHTA, CDR2 FQGTGA. The CDR3 region has the DNA TGTGCCAGCAGCTCGGGGGACGGTGAAGCTTTCTTT. Protein sequence: CASSSGDGEAFF.

The J gene is TRBJ1-2, the V gene TRBV27; TRBD1 aligns across 10 bases. Germline CDR1 reads MNHEY; CDR2 reads SMNVEV (reference sequence). J gave up 4 bases and V 10 bases, and 6 bases lay outside the gene matches. CDR3 length equals 13 residues. CDR3 in amino acids: CATRDRGGYGYTF. DNA of the CDR3: TGTGCCACTCGGGACAGGGGAGGCTATGGCTACACCTTC.

The chain joins TRBV10-2 to TRBJ2-7; 10 nucleotides align to TRBD1. This CDR3 has 18 residues. V gave up 0 bases and J gave up 3 bases; unmatched junction bases: 11. The germline V gene encodes CDR1 WSHSY and CDR2 SAAADI. This chain's CDR3 is CASSESWAGTGERYEQYF. The CDR3 DNA follows: TGCGCCAGCAGTGAGTCGTGGGCCGGGACAGGGGAACGCTACGAGCAGTACTTC.

Comments on this clone: This clone may be a read error of a much larger clone one base away. The chain combines TRBV2 with TRBJ1-1, with 7 nucleotides matching TRBD1. This CDR3 is 13 amino acids long. V dropped 6 bases and J dropped 4; count of bases not matched to a gene: 5. Germline V lookup: CDR1 SNHLY, CDR2 FYNNEI. The DNA for the CDR3 is TGTGCCAGCAGCCGTGACAGGGTCACTGAAGCTTTCTTT. Protein: CASSRDRVTEAFF.

The chain employs TRBV28 and TRBJ2-7; D gene unclear. CDR1 is MDHEN, CDR2 SYDVKM, per germline. The CDR3 covers 14 residues. V lost 3 bases, J lost 5 bases, and 14 bases lay in between. The CDR3 loop reads CASSLAVAPNEQYF. The CDR3 nucleotides are TGTGCCAGCAGTTTGGCGGTAGCTCCGAACGAGCAGTACTTC.

V gene TRBV3-1 (or the pseudogene TRBV3-2) combines with J gene TRBJ2-1; 15 nucleotides line up with TRBD2. Germline lookup yields CDR1 LGHDT and CDR2 YNNKEL (reference sequence). V lost 6 bases to trimming and J lost 8 bases; unmatched junction nucleotides: 5. This CDR3 comprises 15 residues. The CDR3 reads CASSWTSGGADEQFF. DNA for the CDR3: TGTGCCAGCAGTTGGACTAGCGGGGGGGCGGATGAGCAGTTCTTC.

This rearrangement joins TRBV7-2 to TRBJ2-5; possibly TRBD2 for D (5 bases). Germline CDR1 is SGHTA and CDR2 is FQGNSA. V was shortened by 2 bases and J by 5 bases, with 15 bases between the two germline ends. This CDR3 is 15 amino acids long. CDR3 in DNA: TGTGCCAGCAGCTTATCCGGCCCCGGCGGGGAGACCCAGTACTTC. This translates into CASSLSGPGGETQYF.

This rearrangement joins TRBV19 to TRBJ1-1, with D unresolved. The V gene's germline CDR1 is LNHDA and CDR2 SQIVND (reference sequence). CDR3 length: 16 residues. With 7 bases removed from V and 0 bases from J, the gap between germline ends came to 18 bases. CDR3 sequence reads: CASTNWPGGMNTEAFF. The CDR3 region has the DNA TGTGCCAGTACCAATTGGCCCGGAGGGATGAACACTGAAGCTTTCTTT.

The rearrangement links TRBV6-5 to TRBJ1-1, with 7 bases lining up with TRBD1. This CDR3 is 14 amino acids long. V was pared by 6 bases and J by 1 base, with 5 bases of the junction left unmatched. Germline V CDR1 and CDR2: MNHEY, SVGAGI. CDR3 nucleotides: TGTGCCAGCAGGTACAGGGGAGAGAACACTGAAGCTTTCTTT. The encoded protein is CASRYRGENTEAFF.